Each of the 10 T cell receptor beta chains below was sequenced from the same sample in a study of cytomegalovirus exposure and HLA in healthy donors (dated by TCRdb to 2016 to 2017). Preparation of the library involved the immunoSEQ multiplex PCR assay. A mixture of 60 forward primers for TCR Vbeta segments and 13 reverse primers for TCR Jbeta segments was used in the multiplex PCR. TCRdb retrieved this table from immuneACCESS and kept in-frame rearrangements only. Not all clones are present; in checked studies, unresolved V genes account for under half, and no reason is known for the remainder. The sample's own table lists around 100,000 clones. Jointly, the top ten make up about 3.8% of the sample. The specimen was PBMCs. These receptors were obtained from a man aged 25 to 45 in good health and CMV-seronegative.

This chain joins TRBV6-5 and TRBJ2-7; D not resolved. CDR1 and CDR2 (germline): MNHEY, SVGAGI. V lost 10 bases to trimming and J lost 4 bases, with 5 bases between them. CDR3 size: 9 residues. CDR3 coding DNA: TGTGCCACCTTTTACGAGCAGTACTTC. Its protein product is CATFYEQYF.

V usage is TRBV5-4 and J usage is TRBJ2-2; D possibly corresponds to TRBD2 (5 bases). CDR1 and CDR2 from the germline V gene are SGHNT and YYREEE (reference sequence). This CDR3 is 19 amino acids long. V lost 2 bases, J lost 0 bases, and 20 bases lay in between. The CDR3 DNA reads as TGTGCCAGCAGCTTTATTGGACTCCCGCGACTGTCGAACACCGGGGAGCTGTTTTTT. Translating it yields CASSFIGLPRLSNTGELFF.

The chain links TRBV12-5 to TRBJ1-3, with a tentative D call TRBD1 (5 bases). CDR3 length: 15 residues. With 3 bases removed from V and 4 bases from J, the gap between germline ends came to 13 bases. From germline, CDR1 is LGHNT and CDR2 FRNRAP. The CDR3 spells CASGFRASWGNTIYF. The CDR3 DNA reads TGTGCTAGTGGTTTCAGGGCCTCGTGGGGAAACACCATATATTTT. The full variable domain, completed using reference TRBV12-5 and TRBJ1-3, is DARVTQTPRHKVTEMGQEVTMRCQPILGHNTVFWYRQTMMQGLELLAYFRNRAPLDDSGMPKDRFSAEMPDATLATLKIQPSEPRDSAVYFCASGFRASWGNTIYFGEGSWLTVV.

The chain has TRBV5-1 and TRBJ2-5, with TRBD1 matching 8 bases. V gave up 4 bases and J gave up 5 bases; unmatched junction bases: 7. Germline V lookup: CDR1 SGHRS, CDR2 YFSETQ. CDR3 length equals 14 residues. The CDR3 coding sequence is TGCGCCAGCAGCGCTATGGACAGGGAGGAGACCCAGTACTTC. Translated: CASSAMDREETQYF.

The CDR3 sequence is CASSSGTPGDTQYF. The CDR3 DNA sequence: TGCGCCAGCAGCTCCGGGACTCCAGGGGATACGCAGTATTTT. V gene TRBV5-1 combines with J gene TRBJ2-3, with a weak D call TRBD2 (6 bases). The CDR3 spans 14 residues. Germline values: CDR1 SGHRS, CDR2 YFSETQ. Trimming stripped 3 bases from V and 6 bases from J, with 14 bases between.

The chain employs TRBV12-5 and TRBJ2-2; 13 bases match TRBD2. CDR1 LGHNT and CDR2 FRNRAP come from the germline V gene. The CDR3 totals 19 residues. Trimming took 6 bases from V and 7 from J; bases not matched to a gene: 17. The DNA of the CDR3 is TGTGCTAGTGGCTCTACTAGCGGGGGGGCAAACTTGAAACTCGGGGAGCTGTTTTTT. It translates to CASGSTSGGANLKLGELFF.

CDR3 protein: CASSYGRGLEGTDTQYF. DNA of the CDR3: TGTGCCAGCAGCTACGGGCGGGGACTAGAGGGCACAGATACGCAGTATTTT. The J gene is TRBJ2-3, the V gene TRBV11-3, with TRBD2 matching 8 bases. The germline V gene encodes CDR1 SGHNT and CDR2 YENEEA. Losses at the gene ends were 4 bases for V and 1 base for J; bases not matched to a gene: 10. The length of the CDR3 is 17 residues.

V usage is TRBV14 and J usage is TRBJ2-2; weak D call: TRBD2 (6 bases). V lost 6 bases and J lost 9, with 11 bases in between. This CDR3 is 12 amino acids long. Germline values: CDR1 SGHDN, CDR2 FVKESK. CDR3 loop: CASSRDWRELFF. The CDR3 bases are TGTGCCAGCAGTCGGGACTGGCGGGAGCTGTTTTTT. Based on the CDR3 plus reference TRBV14 and TRBJ2-2, the full variable domain is EAGVTQFPSHSVIEKGQTVTLRCDPISGHDNLYWYRRVMGKEIKFLLHFVKESKQDESGMPNNRFLAERTGGTYSTLKVQPAELEDSGVYFCASSRDWRELFFGEGSRLTVL.

This rearrangement joins TRBV10-3 to TRBJ2-1; 9 bases are shared with TRBD2. Germline CDR1 ENHRY, CDR2 SYGVKD. With 2 bases clipped from V and 8 bases from J, the junction kept 10 bases outside the gene matches. The CDR3 loop spans 16 amino acids. This CDR3 is CAISEALAGPWDEQFF. In DNA, the CDR3 is TGTGCCATCAGTGAGGCCCTAGCGGGGCCTTGGGATGAGCAGTTCTTC.

The chain combines TRBV6-5 with TRBJ1-2; possibly TRBD1 for D (6 bases). The V end was cut by 7 bases, the J end by 0 bases, with 15 bases between. The CDR3 spans 15 residues. Germline V gives CDR1 MNHEY, CDR2 SVGAGI. CDR3 nucleotide sequence: TGTGCCAGCACCCGCGGACAGCTCGCTAACTATGGCTACACCTTC. This translates into CASTRGQLANYGYTF.